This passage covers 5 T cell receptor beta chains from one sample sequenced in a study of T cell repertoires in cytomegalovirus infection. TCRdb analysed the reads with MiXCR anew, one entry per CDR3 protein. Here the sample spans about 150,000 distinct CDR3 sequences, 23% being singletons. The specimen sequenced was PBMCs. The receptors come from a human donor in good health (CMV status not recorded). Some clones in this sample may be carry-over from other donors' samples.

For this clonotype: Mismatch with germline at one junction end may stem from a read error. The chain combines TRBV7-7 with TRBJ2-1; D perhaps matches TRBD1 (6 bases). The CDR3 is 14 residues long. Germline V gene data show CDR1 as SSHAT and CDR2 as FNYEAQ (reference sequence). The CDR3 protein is CASSSIQGTNEQFF. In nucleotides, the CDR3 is TGTGCTAGCAGCTCTATACAGGGTACCAATGAGCAGTTCTTC.

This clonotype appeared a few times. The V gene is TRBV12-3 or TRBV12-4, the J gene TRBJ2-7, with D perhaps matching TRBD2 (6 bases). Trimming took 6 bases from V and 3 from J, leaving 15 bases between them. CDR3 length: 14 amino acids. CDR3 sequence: CASSWQAGLYEQYF. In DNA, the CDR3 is TGTGCCAGCAGCTGGCAGGCGGGACTCTACGAGCAGTACTTC.

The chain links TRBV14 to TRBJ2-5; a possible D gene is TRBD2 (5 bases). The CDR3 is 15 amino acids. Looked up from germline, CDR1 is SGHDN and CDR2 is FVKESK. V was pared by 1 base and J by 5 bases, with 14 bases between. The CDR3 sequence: CASSQGRGNRETQYF. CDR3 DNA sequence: TGTGCCAGCAGCCAAGGGAGAGGGAATCGGGAGACCCAGTACTTC.

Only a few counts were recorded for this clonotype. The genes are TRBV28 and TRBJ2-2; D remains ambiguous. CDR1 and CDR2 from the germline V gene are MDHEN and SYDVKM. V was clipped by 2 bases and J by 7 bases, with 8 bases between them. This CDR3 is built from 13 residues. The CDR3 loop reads CASSLVFGGELFF. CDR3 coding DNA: TGTGCCAGCAGTTTAGTGTTTGGCGGGGAGCTGTTTTTT.

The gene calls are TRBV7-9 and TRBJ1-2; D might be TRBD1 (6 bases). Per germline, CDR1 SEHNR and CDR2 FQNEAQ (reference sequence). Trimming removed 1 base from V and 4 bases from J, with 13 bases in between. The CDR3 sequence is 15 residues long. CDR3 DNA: TGTGCCAGCAGCTTAGAACCAGGGGAGACCTATGGCTACACCTTC. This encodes CASSLEPGETYGYTF.